These 27 T cell receptor beta chains were all obtained from the same sample, sequenced in a study of OX40 agonist ivuxolimab in advanced cancers. The library was made by the immunoSEQ multiplex PCR assay. The immuneACCESS repertoire file appears here via TCRdb, limited to in-frame rearrangements. These files lack a portion of the clones; in checked studies, under half of the deficit traces to unresolved V genes, and the cause of the others is not known. This sample has tens of thousands of clones in its table, and 88% of those were observed once. The ten largest clonotypes hold 9.5% to 15% of the sample. Sample: CD4+ or CD8+ T cells sorted from blood, taken in a trial of the OX40 agonist ivuxolimab. The receptor set was obtained from an adult with an advanced solid tumor such as melanoma, head and neck, liver or kidney cancer.

This chain joins TRBV6-6 and TRBJ2-1, with a tentative D call TRBD2 (7 bases). Germline V gives CDR1 MNHNY, CDR2 SVGAGI (reference sequence). Trimming shortened V by 4 bases and J by 5 bases, and 18 bases separated the two germline ends. This CDR3 has 16 residues. CDR3 sequence: CASSFPPGGLDNEQFF. CDR3 nucleotides: TGTGCCAGCAGTTTCCCTCCCGGGGGGCTGGACAATGAGCAGTTCTTC.

V and J are TRBV5-6 and TRBJ2-1; TRBD2 matches 13 bases. The CDR3 contains 19 residues. Germline CDR1 reads SGHDT; CDR2 reads YYEEEE. The junction had 9 bases not matched to a gene; V was cut back by 3 bases and J by 0 bases. The CDR3 coding sequence is TGTGCCAGCAGCTACAGACTAGCGGGAGGTCCCGTCTCCTACAATGAGCAGTTCTTC. It encodes CASSYRLAGGPVSYNEQFF.

This CDR3 reads CASSIGSSYEQYF. The CDR3, as DNA: TGTGCCAGTAGTATCGGCAGCTCCTACGAGCAGTACTTC. The chain combines TRBV19 with TRBJ2-7, with D unclear. Germline V gives CDR1 LNHDA, CDR2 SQIVND (reference sequence). The CDR3 has 13 residues. Trimming shortened V by 3 bases and J by 0 bases, and 6 bases separated the two germline ends.

The chain carries TRBV6-6 and TRBJ2-5, with 7 bases aligning to TRBD1. The CDR3 consists of 13 residues. The germline V gene encodes CDR1 MNHNY and CDR2 SVGAGI (reference sequence). The junction had 5 bases not matched to a gene; V was cut back by 6 bases and J by 4 bases. The CDR3 is CASSPDRAETQYF. As DNA, the CDR3 is TGTGCCAGCAGCCCAGACAGGGCAGAGACCCAGTACTTC.

The V call is TRBV7-9, the J call TRBJ1-1; D possibly corresponds to TRBD1 (5 bases). CDR1 is SEHNR, CDR2 FQNEAQ, per germline (reference sequence). This CDR3 is 14 amino acids long. Trimming removed 6 bases from V and 1 base from J, with 12 bases in between. The CDR3 DNA sequence: TGTGCCAGCAGATTCATTACAGGGAACACTGAAGCTTTCTTT. As protein: CASRFITGNTEAFF.

V is TRBV5-4 and J is TRBJ2-3; perhaps TRBD1 as D (5 bases). This CDR3 is built from 14 residues. The germline CDR1 and CDR2 sequences are SGHNT and YYREEE (reference sequence). The V and J ends lost 0 bases and 1 base respectively, with 6 bases between them. In nucleotides, the CDR3 is TGTGCCAGCAGCTTGGGCAGGGGCACAGATACGCAGTATTTT. This translates into CASSLGRGTDTQYF.

The V gene is TRBV6-6, the J gene TRBJ1-1, with D perhaps matching TRBD1 (6 bases). Germline-derived CDR1 and CDR2 are MNHNY and SVGAGI (reference sequence). The V end lost 0 bases, the J end lost 2 bases, and 10 bases lay between the germline ends. The CDR3 consists of 15 residues. DNA of the CDR3: TGTGCCAGCAGTTACTCGGGGGGCCGAAACACTGAAGCTTTCTTT. Its protein is CASSYSGGRNTEAFF.

The chain links TRBV29-1 to TRBJ1-2; 9 bases align to TRBD1. Germline loops: CDR1 SQVTM, CDR2 ANQGSEA. J lost 6 bases, V lost 5 bases, and 7 bases had no gene match. The CDR3 sequence is 13 residues long. CDR3 residues: CSVPAGTGNGYTF. CDR3 nucleotide sequence: TGCAGCGTTCCGGCCGGGACAGGGAATGGCTACACCTTC.

V is TRBV20-1 and J is TRBJ2-7; TRBD2 matches at 7 bases. The J segment lost 7 bases and the V segment lost 6 bases, leaving 6 bases of the junction unmatched. Germline V gene data show CDR1 as DFQATT and CDR2 as SNEGSKA (reference sequence). This CDR3 spans 11 amino acids. CDR3 residues: CSAYPGGEQYF. CDR3 nucleotide sequence: TGCAGTGCCTACCCCGGGGGGGAGCAGTACTTC.

The chain recombines TRBV6-5 with TRBJ1-1; unclear D gene. This CDR3 is built from 15 residues. Germline V gene lookup returns CDR1 MNHEY and CDR2 SVGAGI. V was cut by 0 bases and J by 0 bases, with 8 bases left in between. In nucleotides, the CDR3 is TGTGCCAGCAGTTACTCGGGCAGGATGAACACTGAAGCTTTCTTT. Translated, it gives CASSYSGRMNTEAFF.

The CDR3 DNA follows: TGTGCCAGCATGGACAGCCCCATAAATGAAAAACTGTTTTTT. This sequence encodes CASMDSPINEKLFF. The chain joins TRBV5-3 to TRBJ1-4; D is perhaps TRBD1 (6 bases). TRBV5-3 is assigned to the ORF class and has an uncertain function. CDR3 length: 14 residues. Trimming pared 8 bases from V and 5 bases from J, leaving 16 bases between.

This chain connects TRBV27 to TRBJ1-1, with D tentatively TRBD1 (5 bases). CDR3 length: 15 amino acids. CDR1 is MNHEY and CDR2 is SMNVEV in the germline V gene (reference sequence). V was clipped by 1 base and J by 4 bases, with 13 bases between them. The CDR3 DNA reads as TGTGCCAGCAGTTTATTGGGGGGTTGGGTCACTGAAGCTTTCTTT. Encoded protein: CASSLLGGWVTEAFF.

The J gene is TRBJ2-5, the V gene TRBV18; perhaps D is TRBD1 or TRBD2 (5 bases each). V shed 3 bases and J shed 2 bases, with 13 bases lying between them. Germline loops: CDR1 KGHSH, CDR2 LQKENI. CDR3 length equals 15 residues. The CDR3 DNA reads TGTGCCAGCTCACCGGGGGAATGGAATCAAGAGACCCAGTACTTC. As protein: CASSPGEWNQETQYF.

The V gene is TRBV9, the J gene TRBJ2-7, with a possible D match to TRBD2 (6 bases). The CDR3 sequence is 15 residues long. Trimming shortened V by 4 bases and J by 2 bases, and 16 bases separated the two germline ends. CDR1 and CDR2 (germline): SGDLS, YYNGEE. The CDR3 spells CASSPRVAETYEQYF. CDR3 in DNA: TGTGCCAGCAGCCCCCGGGTAGCGGAGACCTACGAGCAGTACTTC.

The CDR3, as DNA: TGTGCTAGTGGTTTGGTAATCGGGGAGCTGTTTTTT. As protein: CASGLVIGELFF. The gene calls are TRBV12-5 and TRBJ2-2, with D unclear. Germline V gives CDR1 LGHNT, CDR2 FRNRAP. This CDR3 is 12 amino acids long. Trimming took 0 bases from V and 7 from J, leaving 3 bases between them. Looking up the rest from reference TRBV12-5 and TRBJ2-2 gives the full variable domain: DARVTQTPRHKVTEMGQEVTMRCQPILGHNTVFWYRQTMMQGLELLAYFRNRAPLDDSGMPKDRFSAEMPDATLATLKIQPSEPRDSAVYFCASGLVIGELFFGEGSRLTVL.

This sequence joins TRBV2 and TRBJ1-2; D is perhaps TRBD1 (5 bases). The CDR3 is 17 amino acids. The germline V gene encodes CDR1 SNHLY and CDR2 FYNNEI. The germline V and J ends were trimmed by 0 bases and 3 bases, with 17 bases remaining between them. The DNA of the CDR3 is TGTGCCAGCAGTGAAGCGGGAGACAGCCGCGGGGACTATGGCTACACCTTC. Translation gives CASSEAGDSRGDYGYTF.

The chain joins TRBV25-1 to TRBJ2-1; 11 bases fit TRBD2. The CDR3 is 15 residues long. Per the germline V gene, CDR1 is MGHDK and CDR2 is SYGVNS. The trim removed 8 bases at V and 10 bases at J, leaving 13 bases unmatched. The CDR3 DNA reads TGTGCCAGCGGCAACCAGGGACTAGCGGAAGTAGAGCAGTTCTTC. Translated: CASGNQGLAEVEQFF.

The rearrangement uses TRBV11-3 and TRBJ2-7; 8 bases are a match to TRBD2. With V trimmed by 2 bases and J by 2 bases, 2 bases remained unmatched. Germline assignment: CDR1 SGHNT and CDR2 YENEEA. The CDR3 loop spans 14 amino acids. CDR3 sequence (DNA): TGTGCCAGCAGCTTAACTAGCGGACCCTACGAGCAGTACTTC. As protein: CASSLTSGPYEQYF.

The V and J genes are TRBV27 and TRBJ2-2, with 8 bases that match TRBD2. Germline CDR1 reads MNHEY; CDR2 reads SMNVEV (reference sequence). This CDR3 is built from 15 residues. Trimming removed 5 bases from V and 7 bases from J; junction bases left unmatched: 9. DNA of the CDR3: TGTGCCAGCAGTGCCGGACGGGAGGGAGGCGGGGAGCTGTTTTTT. Protein sequence: CASSAGREGGGELFF.

The chain is built from TRBV7-9 and TRBJ1-1; tentatively, D is TRBD1 (6 bases). The V end lost 3 bases, the J end lost 1 base, and 9 bases lay between the germline ends. Germline-derived CDR1 and CDR2 are SEHNR and FQNEAQ (reference sequence). The CDR3 loop spans 14 amino acids. The CDR3 DNA reads as TGTGCCAGCAGCTTCGCGACAGGGAACACTGAAGCTTTCTTT. Amino acids: CASSFATGNTEAFF.

In this sample, this clone turned up once. The chain employs TRBV19 and TRBJ2-1; D tentatively reads TRBD1 or TRBD2 (5 bases each). Germline values: CDR1 LNHDA, CDR2 SQIVND (reference sequence). Trimming left V 7 bases short and J 3 bases short, with 19 bases between. The CDR3 spans 16 residues. The CDR3 DNA reads as TGTGCCAGTAAAAAGGAAACGGGGCGATACTACAATGAGCAGTTCTTC. It specifies CASKKETGRYYNEQFF.

The rearrangement links TRBV5-1 to TRBJ2-1; no clear D. Germline values: CDR1 SGHRS, CDR2 YFSETQ. The CDR3 covers 12 residues. V was trimmed by 6 bases and J by 4 bases, leaving 8 bases between them. CDR3 sequence reads: CASTVSYNEQFF. Here the CDR3 DNA reads TGCGCCAGCACAGTTTCTTACAATGAGCAGTTCTTC.

The J gene is TRBJ1-5, the V gene TRBV7-9; D remains ambiguous. This CDR3 comprises 12 residues. The germline gives CDR1 SEHNR, CDR2 FQNEAQ (reference sequence). V was trimmed by 5 bases and J by 15 bases, leaving 17 bases between them. The CDR3 sequence is CASSLRAGETHF. The CDR3 coding sequence is TGTGCCAGCAGCCTTAGGGCTGGGGAAACGCATTTT.

V is TRBV28 and J is TRBJ2-3, with 8 nucleotides matching TRBD2. The CDR3 covers 17 residues. J gave up 7 bases and V 1 base, and 13 bases lay outside the gene matches. Germline V gene data show CDR1 as MDHEN and CDR2 as SYDVKM. In DNA, the CDR3 is TGTGCCAGCAGTTTATCGGGGGGGGGCTTAGGCCCTTATACGCAGTATTTT. This codes for CASSLSGGGLGPYTQYF.

V gene TRBV6-1 combines with J gene TRBJ1-1; no definite D call. The CDR3 is 14 residues long. The germline CDR1 and CDR2 sequences are MNHNS and SASEGT. V lost 2 bases and J 4 bases, leaving 11 bases between the germline ends. The CDR3 DNA sequence: TGTGCCAGCAGTGAACTGCCTTGGGGCACTGAAGCTTTCTTT. It specifies CASSELPWGTEAFF.

The V and J genes are TRBV27 and TRBJ1-1, with D possibly TRBD1 on 5 matching bases. The CDR3 loop spans 14 amino acids. V was clipped by 5 bases and J by 3 bases, with 13 bases between them. Germline V gene sequence: CDR1 MNHEY, CDR2 SMNVEV (reference sequence). The DNA for the CDR3 is TGTGCCAGCAGTCCTTGGGAGGGGTACACTGAAGCTTTCTTT. This encodes CASSPWEGYTEAFF.

The gene calls are TRBV18 and TRBJ1-1; D perhaps matches TRBD1 (6 bases). In germline, CDR1 is KGHSH, CDR2 LQKENI. The V and J ends lost 3 bases and 3 bases respectively, with 8 bases between them. This CDR3 has 13 amino acids. The CDR3 coding sequence is TGTGCCAGCTCACCCCCAGGGGACACTGAAGCTTTCTTT. Its protein product is CASSPPGDTEAFF.